Following are 15 T cell receptor beta chains from one sample sequenced in a study of T cell repertoires in cytomegalovirus infection (dated 2019 in TCRdb). The sequencer listed for this sample is Illumina HiSeq 1500. The public reads were run again by TCRdb, first through fastp at Q25 and then through MiXCR, and only productive beta chains were kept. When rows share a CDR3 protein, they turn into one entry using the most common DNA and genes. Here the sample has about 240,000 distinct CDR3 sequences; around 12% occur a single time. Approximately 1.6% of the sample rests with the top ten. Sequenced input: PBMCs. All receptors derive from a human donor in good health (CMV status not recorded). Some clones in this sample may be carry-over from other donors' samples.

Written as DNA, the CDR3 is TGTGCCAGCAGTTTTATGGGGGGGGCGGGAAACTCCTACGAGCAGTACTTC. It specifies CASSFMGGAGNSYEQYF. This chain links TRBV7-2 with TRBJ2-7; tentatively, D is TRBD2 (7 bases). The V end was cut by 6 bases, the J end by 0 bases, with 21 bases between. This CDR3 is built from 17 residues. Germline V gene data show CDR1 as SGHTA and CDR2 as FQGNSA.

The chain employs TRBV28 and TRBJ1-1; TRBD1 agrees at 8 bases. J lost 10 bases, V lost 8 bases, and 18 bases had no gene match. Per germline, CDR1 MDHEN and CDR2 SYDVKM. The CDR3 covers 15 residues. This CDR3 reads CASGIRTGLRSGAFF. DNA for the CDR3: TGTGCCAGCGGTATCCGGACAGGGCTGCGGTCGGGAGCTTTCTTT.

This clonotype was seen more than once but under ten times. This rearrangement joins TRBV29-1 to TRBJ2-7; 10 bases are a match to TRBD1. The CDR3 sequence is 13 residues long. Trimming cost V 4 bases and J 7 bases; bases outside gene matches: 7. Germline V gene data show CDR1 as SQVTM and CDR2 as ANQGSEA. The CDR3 nucleotides are TGCAGCGTTGGTGACAGGGGGCCCAGGGAGCAGTACTTC. Residues: CSVGDRGPREQYF.

Details on this clonotype: Just one base apart from a much larger clone, this may be a read error. The conserved final phenylalanine or tryptophan is absent from the CDR3, which likely points to a read error. The rearrangement links TRBV19 to TRBJ1-2, with TRBD1 identical over 7 bases. Trimming removed 6 bases from V and 3 bases from J; junction bases left unmatched: 7. The V gene's germline CDR1 is LNHDA and CDR2 SQIVND (reference sequence). The CDR3 spans 14 residues. The CDR3 reads CASSPRGTDYGYTV. The DNA for the CDR3 is TGTGCCAGTAGCCCCCGAGGGACAGACTATGGCTACACCGTC.

This clonotype has only a few counts. The rearrangement uses TRBV10-3 and TRBJ1-2, with D uncertain. In germline, CDR1 is ENHRY, CDR2 SYGVKD. Trimming took off 2 bases at V and 7 bases at J, with 5 bases between the two ends. The CDR3 extends over 11 amino acids. This CDR3 is CAISEIGGYTF. Written as DNA, the CDR3 is TGTGCCATCAGTGAGATAGGTGGCTACACCTTC.

This clonotype occurred a few times. This chain connects TRBV20-1 to TRBJ2-1; a weak D match, TRBD2 (7 bases). CDR3 size: 16 residues. The V end was cut by 3 bases, the J end by 3 bases, with 18 bases between. Per germline, CDR1 DFQATT and CDR2 SNEGSKA (reference sequence). The CDR3 bases are TGCAGTGCTAGGGGGGGGGCTAGCGGATACTACAATGAGCAGTTCTTC. Its protein product is CSARGGASGYYNEQFF.

This clonotype was observed a handful of times. This chain links TRBV20-1 with TRBJ2-2; TRBD1 agrees at 7 bases. This CDR3 spans 16 amino acids. Germline assignment: CDR1 DFQATT and CDR2 SNEGSKA (reference sequence). The V and J ends lost 0 bases and 0 bases, in that order; junction bases with no gene match: 4. The chain's CDR3 is CSARDLGQTNTGELFF. CDR3 sequence (DNA): TGCAGTGCTAGAGATCTGGGACAGACGAACACCGGGGAGCTGTTTTTT.

This clonotype has a handful of counts. Here the CDR3 DNA reads TGTGCCAGCAGCGAAGGACAGGGACAAGAGACCCAGTACTTC. It translates to CASSEGQGQETQYF. This chain connects TRBV25-1 to TRBJ2-5; 8 bases match TRBD1. CDR1 is MGHDK and CDR2 is SYGVNS in the germline V gene. The V and J ends lost 6 bases and 2 bases, in that order; junction bases with no gene match: 5. The CDR3 runs to 14 residues.

This clonotype was observed a few times. V gene TRBV29-1 combines with J gene TRBJ1-2; D gene unclear. From germline, CDR1 is SQVTM and CDR2 ANQGSEA. This CDR3 region has 11 residues. V was shortened by 4 bases and J by 3 bases, with 6 bases between the two germline ends. The CDR3 here is CSVGGDYGYTF. Written as DNA, the CDR3 is TGCAGCGTTGGGGGTGACTATGGCTACACCTTC. The full variable domain, completed using reference TRBV29-1 and TRBJ1-2, is SAVISQKPSRDICQRGTSLTIQCQVDSQVTMMFWYRQQPGQSLTLIATANQGSEATYESGFVIDKFPISRPNLTFSTLTVSNMSPEDSSIYLCSVGGDYGYTFGSGTRLTVV.

This clonotype came up many times. The chain couples TRBV7-2 to TRBJ2-6; D is ambiguous. This CDR3 is built from 16 residues. Trimming took 5 bases from V and 0 from J, leaving 11 bases between them. Germline V lookup: CDR1 SGHTA, CDR2 FQGNSA. CDR3 in DNA: TGTGCCAGCAGCCCCTCTTTGGGCTCTGGGGCCAACGTCCTGACTTTC. It encodes CASSPSLGSGANVLTF.

This clonotype came up many times. The chain is built from TRBV7-2 and TRBJ1-1; D is undetermined. Deletions cut 2 bases from V and 3 bases from J, with 1 base between. The CDR3 covers 11 residues. Germline CDR1 and CDR2: SGHTA and FQGNSA. CDR3 residues: CASSLYTEAFF. The CDR3 DNA reads TGTGCCAGCAGCTTATACACTGAAGCTTTCTTT.

This clonotype came up a few times. J is TRBJ2-6 and V is TRBV29-1; possibly TRBD1 for D (5 bases). Trimming pared 4 bases from V and 2 bases from J, leaving 9 bases between. Germline V gene sequence: CDR1 SQVTM, CDR2 ANQGSEA. This CDR3 is 14 amino acids long. CDR3 in amino acids: CSVGKGTGANVLTF. CDR3 coding DNA: TGCAGCGTTGGTAAGGGGACTGGGGCCAACGTCCTGACTTTC.

The chain joins TRBV29-1 to TRBJ1-2; 7 bases are shared with TRBD1. The V and J ends lost 6 bases and 6 bases, in that order; junction bases with no gene match: 16. The CDR3 length is 15 residues. Germline-derived CDR1 and CDR2 are SQVTM and ANQGSEA. CDR3 DNA: TGCAGCGTGCCACGGAACAGGGGTTCAGACAATGGCTACACCTTC. Its translation is CSVPRNRGSDNGYTF.

This clonotype was detected many times. The V and J genes are TRBV29-1 and TRBJ1-5; D might be TRBD1 (6 bases). This CDR3 is built from 13 residues. The germline V gene encodes CDR1 SQVTM and CDR2 ANQGSEA. Trimming took off 3 bases at V and 5 bases at J, with 11 bases between the two ends. CDR3 in amino acids: CSVEQGRDQPQHF. The CDR3 bases are TGCAGCGTTGAGCAGGGGCGTGATCAGCCCCAGCATTTT.

CDR3 DNA: TGTGCCAGCAGTCCCCCTACGGGGATAGGGTACACAGATACGCAGTATTTT. Translation gives CASSPPTGIGYTDTQYF. The chain joins TRBV28 to TRBJ2-3; weak D call: TRBD2 (5 bases). V gave up 5 bases and J gave up 2 bases, with 20 bases separating them. This CDR3 is 17 amino acids long. Germline V CDR1 and CDR2: MDHEN, SYDVKM.